The rows below give T cell receptor beta chains drawn from one sample of a study of shared clonotypes between healthy human individuals. Repertoires were generated with immunoSEQ multiplex PCR, while TCRdb's copy carries only in-frame clones and drops some. This table holds about 110,000 clones, around 68% found once. Sequencing was performed on memory CD8+ T cells sorted from blood. These receptors all stem from a woman in her twenties or thirties in good health. Both conserved end residues are part of each CDR3. Fields, in order: clone size, V gene, J gene, D gene, CDR3 protein, CDR3 DNA. D genes are given only for firm matches. Not all rows give a size; the values are once, few, many and, for expanded clones, a class.

-	TRBV5-1	TRBJ1-6	-	CASSFSPAGDNSPLHF	TGCGCCAGCAGCTTCTCCCCCGCCGGCGACAATTCACCCCTCCACTTT
-	TRBV5-4	TRBJ2-1	-	CASGTEDNEQFF	TGTGCCAGCGGGACTGAGGACAATGAGCAGTTCTTC
-	TRBV7-6	TRBJ2-1	-	CASSFVGGTYNEQFF	TGTGCCAGCAGCTTCGTCGGGGGAACCTACAATGAGCAGTTCTTC
-	TRBV21-1	TRBJ2-7	-	CASPLRFYEQYF	TGTGCCAGTCCACTGCGGTTCTACGAGCAGTACTTC
-	TRBV5-6	TRBJ2-7	TRBD1	CASSCGQGDPYEQYF	TGTGCCAGCAGCTGCGGACAGGGGGATCCCTACGAGCAGTACTTC
-	TRBV19	TRBJ1-1	TRBD1	CASSMTGSTEAFF	TGTGCCAGTAGTATGACAGGGTCCACTGAAGCTTTCTTT
-	TRBV11-2	TRBJ1-3	-	CASSYLRPGNTIYF	TGTGCCAGCAGCTACCTACGGCCAGGAAACACCATATATTTT
-	TRBV25-1	TRBJ1-1	-	CASSEFLNTGKAFF	TGTGCCAGCAGTGAATTCCTCAATACAGGGAAGGCTTTCTTT
many	TRBV6-1	TRBJ2-7	-	CASSFDSESYEQYF	TGTGCCAGCAGTTTTGATAGCGAGTCCTACGAGCAGTACTTC
-	TRBV11-1	TRBJ2-7	-	CASSSIRGREQYF	TGTGCCAGCAGCTCAATTAGGGGTCGGGAGCAGTACTTC
-	TRBV29-1	TRBJ1-2	-	CSVEDPGFNYGYTF	TGCAGCGTTGAAGATCCCGGCTTTAACTATGGCTACACCTTC
-	TRBV18	TRBJ2-7	TRBD1	CASSPRTGVDEQYF	TGTGCCAGCTCACCTAGGACAGGGGTCGACGAGCAGTACTTC
-	TRBV6-6	TRBJ2-7	-	CASSYSNLYEQYF	TGTGCCAGCAGTTACTCGAATCTCTACGAGCAGTACTTC
-	TRBV7-2	TRBJ1-5	TRBD1	CASSPQTGTDQPQHF	TGTGCCAGCAGCCCGCAGACAGGGACCGATCAGCCCCAGCATTTT
many	TRBV7-9	TRBJ2-7	TRBD1	CASSFQGDEQYF	TGTGCCAGCAGCTTCCAGGGGGACGAGCAGTACTTC
few	TRBV28	TRBJ1-5	-	CASSQDIKQPQHF	TGTGCCAGCAGCCAGGACATAAAACAGCCCCAGCATTTT
many	TRBV2	TRBJ1-2	TRBD1	CASRDTGTVNYYGYTF	TGTGCCAGCAGAGATACCGGGACAGTAAACTACTATGGCTACACCTTC
-	TRBV7-9	TRBJ2-1	-	CASSLGAFGTPVF	TGTGCCAGCAGCTTAGGGGCCTTTGGGACACCTGTCTTC
-	TRBV11-1	TRBJ1-1	-	CASSSPPREAFF	TGTGCCAGCAGCTCGCCCCCGAGGGAAGCTTTCTTT
-	TRBV7-3	TRBJ2-7	TRBD2	CASSLAGADEQYF	TGTGCCAGCAGCTTAGCGGGAGCAGACGAGCAGTACTTC
-	TRBV15	TRBJ2-3	TRBD2	CATSREASGSSTQYF	TGTGCCACCAGCAGAGAGGCTAGCGGGAGTAGTACGCAGTATTTT
-	TRBV28	TRBJ2-6	-	CASSPPGPFSGANVLTF	TGTGCCAGCAGTCCCCCCGGGCCTTTCTCTGGGGCCAACGTCCTGACTTTC
-	TRBV5-5	TRBJ2-7	TRBD2	CASSSPLAGLYEQYF	TGTGCCAGCAGCTCCCCACTAGCGGGGCTCTACGAGCAGTACTTC
-	TRBV7-9	TRBJ2-1	-	CASEVGGAKSEQFF	TGTGCCAGCGAGGTGGGGGGAGCTAAAAGTGAGCAGTTCTTC
-	TRBV4-1	TRBJ2-7	TRBD1	CASSQVGQPHYEQYF	TGCGCCAGCAGCCAAGTGGGACAGCCACACTACGAGCAGTACTTC
-	TRBV27	TRBJ2-1	TRBD2	CASSRLAGWVEQFF	TGTGCCAGCAGTCGACTAGCGGGATGGGTTGAGCAGTTCTTC
-	TRBV5-4	TRBJ2-6	-	CASSLDPGDGANVLTF	TGTGCCAGCAGCTTGGATCCAGGGGATGGGGCCAACGTCCTGACTTTC
-	TRBV7-6	TRBJ2-1	TRBD1	CASSWDRGSYNEQFF	TGTGCCAGCAGCTGGGACAGGGGCTCCTACAATGAGCAGTTCTTC
-	TRBV5-1	TRBJ1-1	TRBD1	CASSSRQGSGTEAFF	TGCGCCAGCAGCTCCCGACAGGGGTCGGGCACTGAAGCTTTCTTT
-	TRBV13	TRBJ2-7	-	CASSPSSHEQYF	TGTGCCAGCAGTCCCTCGAGCCACGAGCAGTACTTC
-	TRBV27	TRBJ1-2	TRBD1	CASSFSGQGGYTF	TGTGCCAGCAGTTTCTCCGGACAGGGAGGGTACACCTTC
few	TRBV19	TRBJ1-1	TRBD1	CASSPNRDRVSTEAFF	TGTGCCAGTAGCCCAAACCGGGACAGGGTTTCCACTGAAGCTTTCTTT
-	TRBV23-1	TRBJ1-4	-	CASSQFRENEKLFF	TGCGCCAGCAGTCAATTCAGGGAAAATGAAAAACTGTTTTTT
few	TRBV28	TRBJ2-7	TRBD2	CASRRSGSLSHEQYF	TGTGCCAGCAGGCGCAGCGGGAGTCTTTCCCACGAGCAGTACTTC
-	TRBV7-9	TRBJ2-1	-	CASSLASHNNEQFF	TGTGCCAGCAGCTTAGCGTCCCACAACAATGAGCAGTTCTTC
-	TRBV25-1	TRBJ2-3	TRBD2	CASSESTSTSTDTQYF	TGTGCCAGCAGTGAATCGACTAGCACAAGCACAGATACGCAGTATTTT
-	TRBV7-9	TRBJ2-2	-	CASSPPLPSTGELFF	TGTGCCAGCAGCCCGCCTCTACCCAGCACCGGGGAGCTGTTTTTT
-	TRBV2	TRBJ2-1	-	CASSGDSSTMDEQFF	TGTGCCAGCAGTGGAGACTCTTCCACGATGGATGAGCAGTTCTTC
-	TRBV4-2	TRBJ2-1	-	CASSQATGAGEQFF	TGTGCCAGCAGCCAAGCGACGGGCGCGGGTGAGCAGTTCTTC
-	TRBV5-7	TRBJ2-7	TRBD2	CASSHTDIAGFEQYF	TGTGCCAGCAGCCACACGGATATAGCGGGGTTTGAGCAGTACTTC
-	TRBV18	TRBJ2-7	-	CASSPRGIVGDYEQYF	TGTGCCAGCTCACCACGGGGGATTGTGGGGGACTACGAGCAGTACTTC
-	TRBV7-2	TRBJ2-7	TRBD2	CASSLGGTSGRKVRKYF	TGTGCCAGCAGCTTAGGAGGGACTAGCGGGAGGAAGGTGCGGAAGTACTTC
-	TRBV28	TRBJ2-5	-	CASGGGGAETQYF	TGTGCCAGCGGGGGAGGGGGAGCAGAGACCCAGTACTTC
-	TRBV15	TRBJ2-3	TRBD2	CATSRATSGSDTQYF	TGTGCCACCAGCAGAGCGACTAGCGGGAGTGATACGCAGTATTTT
-	TRBV10-3	TRBJ1-4	-	CASSDIGVNEKLFF	TGTGCCAGCAGTGATATTGGAGTTAATGAAAAACTGTTTTTT
-	TRBV7-2	TRBJ1-2	-	CASSLVLRSYGYTF	TGTGCCAGCAGCTTAGTTCTACGGAGCTATGGCTACACCTTC
once	TRBV28	TRBJ2-7	-	CASSLSGAGYEQYF	TGTGCCAGCAGTTTAAGTGGCGCCGGCTACGAGCAGTACTTC
once	TRBV5-4	TRBJ2-7	TRBD2	CASAAGLASEQYF	TGTGCCAGCGCGGCGGGACTAGCGTCCGAGCAGTACTTC
few	TRBV6-1	TRBJ1-5	-	CASSDSRGNQPQHF	TGTGCCAGCAGTGACAGCCGGGGGAATCAGCCCCAGCATTTT
-	TRBV27	TRBJ2-6	TRBD2	CASSWGGSASGANVLTF	TGTGCCAGCAGCTGGGGAGGGTCTGCTAGTGGAGCCAACGTCCTGACTTTC
-	TRBV9	TRBJ1-2	-	CASSEGRYGYTF	TGTGCCAGCAGCGAGGGACGATATGGCTACACCTTC
-	TRBV6-4	TRBJ2-1	TRBD2	CASSESAGEPNEQFF	TGTGCCAGCAGTGAGTCGGCGGGGGAGCCCAATGAGCAGTTCTTC
-	TRBV29-1	TRBJ2-5	-	CSVVGWYQETQYF	TGCAGCGTTGTAGGGTGGTACCAAGAGACCCAGTACTTC
-	TRBV7-9	TRBJ1-1	-	CASSLQGIDTEAFF	TGTGCCAGCAGCTTACAGGGAATCGACACTGAAGCTTTCTTT
-	TRBV25-1	TRBJ2-7	-	CASSPLRSSYEQYF	TGTGCCAGCAGCCCCCTGAGGAGCTCCTACGAGCAGTACTTC
once	TRBV2	TRBJ2-7	-	CASRRSWTSEQYF	TGTGCCAGCAGACGCAGTTGGACGTCCGAGCAGTACTTC
-	TRBV25-1	TRBJ2-7	TRBD1	CASSKTGGLGEQYF	TGTGCCAGCAGTAAAACAGGGGGCTTAGGCGAGCAGTACTTC
-	TRBV7-9	TRBJ2-7	-	CASSLLVGGSYEQYF	TGTGCCAGCAGCTTATTGGTAGGAGGCTCCTACGAGCAGTACTTC